These 25 T cell receptor beta chains were all obtained from the same sample, sequenced in a study of blood T cell repertoires in COVID-19. The assay was immunoSEQ multiplex PCR, and TCRdb's table has in-frame clones only and misses some. Found here are hundreds of thousands of clones, about nine tenths of them singletons; the top ten hold roughly 1.4%. The sequenced sample was peripheral blood. Source of these receptors: a woman between 25 and 40 years old with active or convalescent COVID-19.

The chain joins TRBV4-2 to TRBJ2-7, with TRBD1 as a possible D gene (5 bases). Germline-derived CDR1 and CDR2 are LGHNA and YNFKEQ. Trimming cost V 2 bases and J 0 bases, with 11 bases left between them. The CDR3 is made up of 15 amino acids. The CDR3 sequence is CASSQWGGNSYEQYF. CDR3 DNA sequence: TGTGCCAGCAGCCAATGGGGCGGAAACTCCTACGAGCAGTACTTC.

This clone has just a few counts. This chain links TRBV27 with TRBJ1-2; D is uncertain. The germline gives CDR1 MNHEY, CDR2 SMNVEV (reference sequence). The CDR3 has 13 amino acids. Trimming took 3 bases from V and 8 from J, leaving 13 bases between them. The CDR3 here is CASSFVNGQGYTF. The CDR3 DNA follows: TGTGCCAGCAGTTTTGTGAATGGTCAGGGCTACACCTTC.

The chain uses TRBV3-1 (or the pseudogene TRBV3-2) and TRBJ2-1; 10 bases are a match to TRBD1. The CDR3 covers 16 residues. Germline V gene lookup returns CDR1 LGHDT and CDR2 YNNKEL (reference sequence). J was trimmed by 8 bases and V by 1 base; bases with no gene match: 8. CDR3 protein: CASSQVGGQGNDEQFF. Here the CDR3 DNA reads TGTGCCAGCAGCCAAGTAGGGGGACAGGGGAACGATGAGCAGTTCTTC.

The sample holds many counts of this clone. The genes are TRBV7-8 and TRBJ1-3; no reliable D call. The CDR3 has 14 residues. With 2 bases removed from V and 8 bases from J, the gap between germline ends came to 13 bases. Germline V gene sequence: CDR1 SGHVS, CDR2 FQNEAQ. The CDR3 nucleotides are TGTGCCAGCAGCTTAAGCTTTGGAGGGCACACCATATATTTT. Translated: CASSLSFGGHTIYF.

V gene TRBV11-2 combines with J gene TRBJ2-3; possible D gene TRBD2, 5 bases. CDR1 and CDR2 from the germline V gene are SGHAT and FQNNGV. The ends were cut back, 5 bases at V and 1 base at J, with 10 bases in the middle. This CDR3 comprises 14 residues. The CDR3 protein is CASSPGLGTDTQYF. The CDR3 DNA sequence: TGTGCCAGCAGCCCCGGACTTGGCACAGATACGCAGTATTTT.

The genes are TRBV4-1 and TRBJ1-4; 9 positions match TRBD1. The CDR3 length is 16 residues. V was clipped by 0 bases and J by 8 bases; unmatched bases: 7. Germline V gene sequence: CDR1 MGHRA, CDR2 YSYEKL. The CDR3 DNA sequence: TGCGCCAGCAGCCAAGAACCCAGGACAGGGGACGAAAAACTGTTTTTT. Protein: CASSQEPRTGDEKLFF.

The J gene is TRBJ2-1, the V gene TRBV4-1; TRBD1 matches at 9 bases. The CDR3 has 15 amino acids. The germline V gene has CDR1 MGHRA and CDR2 YSYEKL. V gave up 5 bases and J gave up 8 bases; unmatched junction bases: 10. CDR3 DNA: TGCGCCAGCAGCGCGGGACAGGGCGGTATATATGAGCAGTTCTTC. This encodes CASSAGQGGIYEQFF.

The V gene is TRBV6-5, the J gene TRBJ2-1; 11 positions agree with TRBD1. Germline V CDR1 and CDR2: MNHEY, SVGAGI. V lost 5 bases and J lost 2; bases outside the gene matches: 2. The CDR3 totals 15 residues. The CDR3 DNA sequence: TGTGCCAGCAGTCAGGGACAGGGGGCCTACAATGAGCAGTTCTTC. It specifies CASSQGQGAYNEQFF.

This clone was counted between two and nine times. The rearrangement links TRBV25-1 to TRBJ1-1; 11 bases match TRBD1. The ends lost 7 bases at V and 1 base at J; junction bases unmatched: 14. This CDR3 has 18 amino acids. CDR1 and CDR2 (germline): MGHDK, SYGVNS. This CDR3 reads CASTGQGVKGTKNTEAFF. CDR3 sequence (DNA): TGTGCCAGCACGGGACAGGGGGTAAAGGGGACTAAGAACACTGAAGCTTTCTTT.

This chain links TRBV5-1 with TRBJ2-2, with TRBD1 matching 8 bases. From germline, CDR1 is SGHRS and CDR2 YFSETQ. The CDR3 loop spans 15 amino acids. Trimming at V came to 9 bases and at J to 1 base, leaving 8 bases not matched to a gene. CDR3 sequence reads: CATKTGTGNTGELFF. The CDR3 DNA sequence: TGCGCCACCAAGACCGGGACAGGGAACACCGGGGAGCTGTTTTTT. Combining the CDR3 with reference TRBV5-1 and TRBJ2-2 gives the whole variable domain KAGVTQTPRYLIKTRGQQVTLSCSPISGHRSVSWYQQTPGQGLQFLFEYFSETQRNKGNFPGRFSGRQFSNSRSEMNVSTLELGDSALYLCATKTGTGNTGELFFGEGSRLTVL.

The rearrangement uses TRBV13 and TRBJ2-7; 7 nucleotides agree with TRBD2. The CDR3 is 15 residues long. J lost 8 bases, V lost 5 bases, and 15 bases had no gene match. Germline loops: CDR1 PRHDT, CDR2 FYEKMQ (reference sequence). The CDR3 DNA sequence: TGTGCCAGCAGCCGGGACTACCAAGAATCTGGGAAGCAGTACTTC. Translated, it gives CASSRDYQESGKQYF.

The chain employs TRBV4-1 and TRBJ1-1, with D hard to call. This CDR3 is 14 amino acids long. Between the trimmed V and J ends, which lost 4 bases and 1 base, there was a span of 10 bases. Germline-derived CDR1 and CDR2 are MGHRA and YSYEKL. The CDR3 sequence is CASSPSGRNTEAFF. The CDR3 DNA follows: TGCGCCAGCAGCCCCTCCGGGAGGAACACTGAAGCTTTCTTT.

This clone came up once. This chain connects TRBV5-1 to TRBJ2-7, with 7 bases aligning to TRBD2. Germline CDR1 and CDR2: SGHRS and YFSETQ. CDR3 size: 14 residues. Trimming at V came to 0 bases and at J to 4 bases, leaving 4 bases not matched to a gene. The CDR3 sequence is CASSLGSGLYEQYF. CDR3 nucleotides: TGCGCCAGCAGCTTGGGTAGCGGGCTTTACGAGCAGTACTTC.

A few counts support this clone. Other nucleotide sequences in the sample specify the same CDR3. The chain links TRBV5-1 to TRBJ1-2; TRBD1 agrees at 7 bases. V lost 4 bases and J lost 2; bases outside the gene matches: 2. Germline V lookup: CDR1 SGHRS, CDR2 YFSETQ. The CDR3 sequence is 13 residues long. CDR3 sequence: CASSPDRNYGYTF. In nucleotides, the CDR3 is TGCGCCAGCAGCCCGGACAGGAACTATGGCTACACCTTC.

The chain links TRBV30 to TRBJ1-1, with 11 bases fitting TRBD1. The CDR3 runs to 14 residues. Germline CDR1 and CDR2: GTSNPN and SVGIG (reference sequence). V lost 3 bases, J lost 4 bases, and 4 bases stayed unmatched. The CDR3 DNA reads as TGTGCCTGGAGACCGGACAGGGGGCCCACTGAAGCTTTCTTT. Translated: CAWRPDRGPTEAFF.

This chain joins TRBV12-3 or TRBV12-4 and TRBJ1-4; D not resolved. Trimming removed 1 base at V and 10 bases at J, with 7 bases between. The CDR3 totals 12 residues. CDR3 sequence reads: CASSLVRRKLFF. The CDR3 DNA reads TGTGCCAGCAGTTTAGTGAGAAGAAAACTGTTTTTT.

This clone was counted between two and nine times. The V gene is TRBV7-9, the J gene TRBJ2-7; unclear D gene. The CDR3 loop spans 14 amino acids. Germline CDR1 SEHNR, CDR2 FQNEAQ (reference sequence). The V end was cut by 1 base, the J end by 3 bases, with 10 bases between. This chain's CDR3 is CASSLDTSVYEQYF. In DNA form, the CDR3 reads TGTGCCAGCAGCTTAGATACAAGCGTCTACGAGCAGTACTTC.

This clone was seen a single time. The CDR3, as DNA: TGTGCCACGAGCTTGTTTAGCGTCCACACCTTC. Its translation is CATSLFSVHTF. The chain is built from TRBV5-8 and TRBJ1-2; D gene ambiguous. CDR3 size: 11 residues. The V end was cut by 9 bases, the J end by 12 bases, with 18 bases between. The germline CDR1 and CDR2 sequences are SGHTS and YDEGEE. The full variable domain, in which reference TRBV5-8 and TRBJ1-2 provide the parts outside the CDR3, is EAGVTQSPTHLIKTRGQQATLRCSPISGHTSVYWYQQALGLGLQFLLWYDEGEERNRGNFPPRFSGRQFPNYSSELNVNALELEDSALYLCATSLFSVHTFGSGTRLTVV.

The chain links TRBV27 to TRBJ2-1, with D perhaps matching TRBD2 (6 bases). The CDR3 is 15 residues long. V lost 3 bases, J lost 1 base, and 10 bases lay in between. Looked up from germline, CDR1 is MNHEY and CDR2 is SMNVEV (reference sequence). The CDR3 sequence is CASSFWGESYNEQFF. For the CDR3, the DNA is TGTGCCAGCAGTTTTTGGGGGGAATCCTACAATGAGCAGTTCTTC.

The rearrangement joins TRBV7-8 to TRBJ2-7; D is ambiguous. There are 15 residues in the CDR3. Germline V gives CDR1 SGHVS, CDR2 FQNEAQ. Trimming removed 1 base from V and 2 bases from J, with 12 bases in between. The CDR3 DNA follows: TGTGCCAGCAGCTTAGAAATAGCAAGAACCTACGAGCAGTACTTC. Its translation: CASSLEIARTYEQYF.

The chain combines TRBV6-5 with TRBJ1-2; D is perhaps TRBD1 (6 bases). Germline values: CDR1 MNHEY, CDR2 SVGAGI. Trimming stripped 2 bases from V and 7 bases from J, with 17 bases between. The CDR3 runs 15 residues. Written as DNA, the CDR3 is TGTGCCAGCAGTTACCCAGGGGTGACAGCCTTTGGCTACACCTTC. It is translated as CASSYPGVTAFGYTF.

This clone appeared a single time. The chain joins TRBV5-1 to TRBJ1-2; D gene uncertain. The CDR3 has 14 amino acids. Germline CDR1 reads SGHRS; CDR2 reads YFSETQ. V lost 0 bases to trimming and J lost 5 bases, with 11 bases between them. CDR3 protein: CASSLDDSKYGYTF. CDR3 bases: TGCGCCAGCAGCTTGGATGACTCCAAATATGGCTACACCTTC.

This clone was picked up one time. This chain links TRBV5-1 with TRBJ2-5; D ambiguous. The CDR3 length is 12 residues. With 4 bases removed from V and 5 bases from J, the gap between germline ends came to 9 bases. The germline V gene encodes CDR1 SGHRS and CDR2 YFSETQ. CDR3 in DNA: TGCGCCAGCAGCCGCGGTTTGGAGACCCAGTACTTC. It encodes CASSRGLETQYF.

The chain is built from TRBV5-1 and TRBJ2-4, with 7 positions matching TRBD1. Losses at the gene ends were 4 bases for V and 0 bases for J; bases not matched to a gene: 7. CDR3 length equals 16 residues. Germline loops: CDR1 SGHRS, CDR2 YFSETQ. The CDR3 DNA is TGCGCCAGCAGCGCTGGGACAGAACTAGCCAAAAACATTCAGTACTTC. Protein product: CASSAGTELAKNIQYF. Variable domain in full (rest from reference TRBV5-1 and TRBJ2-4): KAGVTQTPRYLIKTRGQQVTLSCSPISGHRSVSWYQQTPGQGLQFLFEYFSETQRNKGNFPGRFSGRQFSNSRSEMNVSTLELGDSALYLCASSAGTELAKNIQYFGAGTRLSVL.

The chain uses TRBV3-1 (or the pseudogene TRBV3-2) and TRBJ1-4; no definite D call. Trimming pared 3 bases from V and 0 bases from J, leaving 11 bases between. CDR1 and CDR2 (germline): LGHDT, YNNKEL (reference sequence). This CDR3 has 16 amino acids. The CDR3 region is CASSHAMEATNEKLFF. CDR3 nucleotide sequence: TGTGCCAGCAGCCACGCCATGGAGGCAACTAATGAAAAACTGTTTTTT.